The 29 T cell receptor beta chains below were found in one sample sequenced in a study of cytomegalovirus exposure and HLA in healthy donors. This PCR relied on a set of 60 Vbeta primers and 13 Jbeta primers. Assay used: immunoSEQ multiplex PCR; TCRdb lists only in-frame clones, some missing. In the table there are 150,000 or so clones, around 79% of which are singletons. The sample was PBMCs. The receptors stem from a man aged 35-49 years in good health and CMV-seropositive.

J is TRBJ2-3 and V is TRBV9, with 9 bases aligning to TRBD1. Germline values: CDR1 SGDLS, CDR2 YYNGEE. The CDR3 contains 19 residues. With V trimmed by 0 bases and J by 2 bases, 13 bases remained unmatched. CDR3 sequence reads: CASSVGPGTGRGHTDTQYF. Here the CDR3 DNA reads TGTGCCAGCAGCGTAGGCCCAGGGACAGGGCGCGGGCACACAGATACGCAGTATTTT. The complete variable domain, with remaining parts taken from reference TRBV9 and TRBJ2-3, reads DSGVTQTPKHLITATGQRVTLRCSPRSGDLSVYWYQQSLDQGLQFLIQYYNGEERAKGNILERFSAQQFPDLHSELNLSSLELGDSALYFCASSVGPGTGRGHTDTQYFGPGTRLTVL.

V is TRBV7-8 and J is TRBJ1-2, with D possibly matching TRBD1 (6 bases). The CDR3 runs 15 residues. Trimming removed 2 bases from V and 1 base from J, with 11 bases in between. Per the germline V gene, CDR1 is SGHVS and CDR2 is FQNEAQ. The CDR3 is CASSLRDKVNYGYTF. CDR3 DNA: TGTGCCAGCAGCTTAAGGGACAAGGTTAACTATGGCTACACCTTC.

The CDR3 protein is CASSPNRGNSPLHF. The CDR3 nucleotides read TGTGCCAGCAGTCCAAACAGGGGTAATTCACCCCTCCACTTT. This chain connects TRBV28 to TRBJ1-6; 7 positions match TRBD1. Germline V gives CDR1 MDHEN, CDR2 SYDVKM. Trimming cost V 5 bases and J 6 bases; bases outside gene matches: 4. There are 14 residues in the CDR3.

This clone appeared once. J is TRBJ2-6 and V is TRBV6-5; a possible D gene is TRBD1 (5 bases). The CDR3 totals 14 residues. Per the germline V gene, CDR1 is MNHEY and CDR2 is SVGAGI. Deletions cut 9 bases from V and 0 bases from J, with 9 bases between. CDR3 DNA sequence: TGTGCCAGTCGACAGAACTCTGGGGCCAACGTCCTGACTTTC. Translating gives CASRQNSGANVLTF.

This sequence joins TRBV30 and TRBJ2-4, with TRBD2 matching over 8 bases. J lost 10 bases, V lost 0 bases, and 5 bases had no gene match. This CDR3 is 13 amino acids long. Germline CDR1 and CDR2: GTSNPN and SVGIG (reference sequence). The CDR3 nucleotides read TGTGCCTGGAGTGTACGGGAGGGAGGGATTCAGTACTTC. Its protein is CAWSVREGGIQYF.

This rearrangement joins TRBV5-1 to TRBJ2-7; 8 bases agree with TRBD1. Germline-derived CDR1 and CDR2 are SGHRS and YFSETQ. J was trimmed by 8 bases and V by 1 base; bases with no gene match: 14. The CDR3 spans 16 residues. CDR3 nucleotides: TGCGCCAGCAGCTTGACGGACGGGACAGGCCGAAATCAGCAGTACTTC. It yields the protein CASSLTDGTGRNQQYF.

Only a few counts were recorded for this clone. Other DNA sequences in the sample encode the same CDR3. Here the CDR3 reads CASSSLAGGYEQYF. CDR3 nucleotides: TGTGCCAGCAGCTCCTTAGCGGGAGGCTACGAGCAGTACTTC. The chain carries TRBV5-6 and TRBJ2-7; 10 bases are a match to TRBD2. CDR3 length: 14 residues. CDR1 is SGHDT and CDR2 is YYEEEE in the germline V gene. V was pared by 3 bases and J by 3 bases, with 3 bases of the junction left unmatched. Variable domain in full (rest from reference TRBV5-6 and TRBJ2-7): DAGVTQSPTHLIKTRGQQVTLRCSPKSGHDTVSWYQQALGQGPQFIFQYYEEEERQRGNFPDRFSGHQFPNYSSELNVNALLLGDSALYLCASSSLAGGYEQYFGPGTRLTVT.

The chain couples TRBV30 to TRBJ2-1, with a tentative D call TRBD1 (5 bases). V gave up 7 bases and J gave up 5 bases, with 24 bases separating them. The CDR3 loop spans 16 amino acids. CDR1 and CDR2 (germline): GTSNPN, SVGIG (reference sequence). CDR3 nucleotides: TGTGCCTTGTATGTAGGTGGAAACAGGCAAAACAATGAGCAGTTCTTC. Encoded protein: CALYVGGNRQNNEQFF.

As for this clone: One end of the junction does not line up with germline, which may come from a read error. CDR3 loop: CSSSLRDRTTGELFF. The DNA for the CDR3 is TGTTCCAGCAGCCTCCGGGACAGGACCACCGGGGAGCTGTTTTTT. The gene calls are TRBV7-9 and TRBJ2-2; TRBD1 agrees at 8 bases. In germline, CDR1 is SEHNR, CDR2 FQNEAQ (reference sequence). The CDR3 loop spans 15 amino acids.

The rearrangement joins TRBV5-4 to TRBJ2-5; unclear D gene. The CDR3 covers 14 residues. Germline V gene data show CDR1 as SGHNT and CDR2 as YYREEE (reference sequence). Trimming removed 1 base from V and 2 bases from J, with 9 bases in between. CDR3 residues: CASSLSVSQETQYF. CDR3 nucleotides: TGTGCCAGCAGCTTGTCGGTGTCGCAAGAGACCCAGTACTTC.

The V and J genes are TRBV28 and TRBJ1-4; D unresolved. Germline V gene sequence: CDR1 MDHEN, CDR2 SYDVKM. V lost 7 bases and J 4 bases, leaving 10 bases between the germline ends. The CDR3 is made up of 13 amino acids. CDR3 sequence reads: CASIQADNEKLFF. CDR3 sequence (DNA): TGTGCCAGCATTCAGGCTGATAATGAAAAACTGTTTTTT.

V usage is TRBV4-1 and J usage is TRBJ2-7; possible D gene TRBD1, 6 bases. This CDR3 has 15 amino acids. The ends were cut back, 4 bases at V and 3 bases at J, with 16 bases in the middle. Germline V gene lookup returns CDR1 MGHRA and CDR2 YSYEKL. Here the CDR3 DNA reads TGCGCCAGCAGCCCTTTCTGGGGACAACACTACGAGCAGTACTTC. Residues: CASSPFWGQHYEQYF.

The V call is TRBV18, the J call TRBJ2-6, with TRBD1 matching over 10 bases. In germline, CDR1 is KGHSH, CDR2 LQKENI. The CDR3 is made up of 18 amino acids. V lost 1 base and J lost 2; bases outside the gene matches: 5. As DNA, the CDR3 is TGTGCCAGCTCACCACGGGACAGGGGATCGGCTGGGGCCAACGTCCTGACTTTC. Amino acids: CASSPRDRGSAGANVLTF.

The CDR3 spells CASSEERYEQYF. CDR3 DNA sequence: TGTGCCAGCAGCGAGGAGAGATACGAGCAGTACTTC. This chain connects TRBV25-1 to TRBJ2-7; D is unresolved. The V and J ends lost 6 bases and 4 bases respectively, with 10 bases between them. The germline gives CDR1 MGHDK, CDR2 SYGVNS. The CDR3 loop spans 12 amino acids.

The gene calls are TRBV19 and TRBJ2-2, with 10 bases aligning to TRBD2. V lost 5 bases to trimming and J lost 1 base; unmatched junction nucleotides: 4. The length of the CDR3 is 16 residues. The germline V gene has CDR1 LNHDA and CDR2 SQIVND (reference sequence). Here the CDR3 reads CASSPSGRGNTGELFF. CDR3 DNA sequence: TGTGCCAGTAGTCCGAGCGGGAGGGGGAACACCGGGGAGCTGTTTTTT.

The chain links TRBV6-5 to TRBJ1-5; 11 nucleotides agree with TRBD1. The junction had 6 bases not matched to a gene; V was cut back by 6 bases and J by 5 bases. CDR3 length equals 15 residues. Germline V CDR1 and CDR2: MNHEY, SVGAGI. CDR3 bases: TGTGCCAGCAGCCCCGGGACAGGGGGGGATCAGCCCCAGCATTTT. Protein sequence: CASSPGTGGDQPQHF.

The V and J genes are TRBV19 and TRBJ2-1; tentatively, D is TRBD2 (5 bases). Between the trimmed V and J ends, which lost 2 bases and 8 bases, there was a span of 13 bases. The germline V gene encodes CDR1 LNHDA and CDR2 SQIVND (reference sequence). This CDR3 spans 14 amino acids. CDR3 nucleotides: TGTGCCAGTAGTATATCACTAGTTAATTATGAGCAGTTCTTC. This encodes CASSISLVNYEQFF.

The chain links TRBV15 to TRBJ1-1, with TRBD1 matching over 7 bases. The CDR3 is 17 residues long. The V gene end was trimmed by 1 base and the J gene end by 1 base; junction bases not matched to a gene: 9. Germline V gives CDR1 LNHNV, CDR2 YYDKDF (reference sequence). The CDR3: CATSRGQGRGKNTEAFF. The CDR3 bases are TGTGCCACCAGCAGAGGGCAGGGCAGGGGGAAGAACACTGAAGCTTTCTTT. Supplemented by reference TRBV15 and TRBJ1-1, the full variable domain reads DAMVIQNPRYQVTQFGKPVTLSCSQTLNHNVMYWYQQKSSQAPKLLFHYYDKDFNNEADTPDNFQSRRPNTSFCFLDIRSPGLGDTAMYLCATSRGQGRGKNTEAFFGQGTRLTVV.

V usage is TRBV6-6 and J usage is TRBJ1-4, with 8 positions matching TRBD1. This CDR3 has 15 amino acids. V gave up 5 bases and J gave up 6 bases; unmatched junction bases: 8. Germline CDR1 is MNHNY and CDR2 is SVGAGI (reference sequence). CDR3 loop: CASSLRQGRDEKLFF. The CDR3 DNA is TGTGCCAGCAGTCTAAGACAGGGGAGGGATGAAAAACTGTTTTTT.

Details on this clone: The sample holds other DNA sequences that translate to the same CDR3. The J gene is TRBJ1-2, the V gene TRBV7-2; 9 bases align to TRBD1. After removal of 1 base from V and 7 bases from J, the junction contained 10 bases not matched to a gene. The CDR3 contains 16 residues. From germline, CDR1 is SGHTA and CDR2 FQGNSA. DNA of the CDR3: TGTGCCAGCAGCTTAGTACCTACAGGGGGCAGGGGTGGCTACACCTTC. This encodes CASSLVPTGGRGGYTF.

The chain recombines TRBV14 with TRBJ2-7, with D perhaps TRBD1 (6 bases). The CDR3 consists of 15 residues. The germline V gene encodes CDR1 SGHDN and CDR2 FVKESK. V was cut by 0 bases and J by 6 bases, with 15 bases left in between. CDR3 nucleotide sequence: TGTGCCAGCAGCCAAGAACCCCACAGGGTTGGCGAGCAGTACTTC. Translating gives CASSQEPHRVGEQYF.

This chain's CDR3 is CAWSRIESNSNQPQHF. CDR3 sequence (DNA): TGTGCCTGGAGTAGAATAGAATCTAATAGCAATCAGCCCCAGCATTTT. The rearrangement links TRBV30 to TRBJ1-5; D is uncertain. V lost 2 bases, J lost 0 bases, and 14 bases lay in between. CDR1 is GTSNPN, CDR2 SVGIG, per germline (reference sequence). CDR3 length: 16 amino acids.

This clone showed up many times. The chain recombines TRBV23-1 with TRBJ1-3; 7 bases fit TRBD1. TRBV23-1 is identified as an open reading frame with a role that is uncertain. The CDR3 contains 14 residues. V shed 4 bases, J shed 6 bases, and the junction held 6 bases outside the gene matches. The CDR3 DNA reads TGCGCCAGCAGTCCCCGGGACAGCGAAAACACCATATATTTT. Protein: CASSPRDSENTIYF.

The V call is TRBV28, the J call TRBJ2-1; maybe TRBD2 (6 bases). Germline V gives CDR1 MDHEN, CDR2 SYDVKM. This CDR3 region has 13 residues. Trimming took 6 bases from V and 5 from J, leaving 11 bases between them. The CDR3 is CASRLSGDNEQFF. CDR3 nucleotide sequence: TGTGCCAGCAGGCTCTCGGGGGACAATGAGCAGTTCTTC. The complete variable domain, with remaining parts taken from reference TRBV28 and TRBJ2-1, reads DVKVTQSSRYLVKRTGEKVFLECVQDMDHENMFWYRQDPGLGLRLIYFSYDVKMKEKGDIPEGYSVSREKKERFSLILESASTNQTSMYLCASRLSGDNEQFFGPGTRLTVL.

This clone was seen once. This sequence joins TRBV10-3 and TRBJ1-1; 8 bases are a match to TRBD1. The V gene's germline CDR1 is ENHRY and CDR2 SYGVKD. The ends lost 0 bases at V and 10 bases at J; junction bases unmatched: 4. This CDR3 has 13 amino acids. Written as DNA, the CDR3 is TGTGCCATCAGTGAGTCGAACACAGGGGGAGCTTTCTTT. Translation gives CAISESNTGGAFF.

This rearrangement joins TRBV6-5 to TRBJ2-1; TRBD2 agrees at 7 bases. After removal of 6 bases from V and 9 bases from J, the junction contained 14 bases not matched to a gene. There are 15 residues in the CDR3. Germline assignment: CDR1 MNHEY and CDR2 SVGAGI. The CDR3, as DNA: TGTGCCAGCAGCCCCTTTGAGGGAGGGCCACGTGAGCAGTTCTTC. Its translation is CASSPFEGGPREQFF.

The CDR3: CASSQARQAKETQYF. The CDR3 DNA reads TGTGCCAGCAGCCAAGCCAGACAGGCTAAAGAGACCCAGTACTTC. V and J are TRBV14 and TRBJ2-5, with a possible D match to TRBD1 (6 bases). The V end was cut by 1 base, the J end by 3 bases, with 12 bases between. The CDR3 is 15 residues long. The germline CDR1 and CDR2 sequences are SGHDN and FVKESK.

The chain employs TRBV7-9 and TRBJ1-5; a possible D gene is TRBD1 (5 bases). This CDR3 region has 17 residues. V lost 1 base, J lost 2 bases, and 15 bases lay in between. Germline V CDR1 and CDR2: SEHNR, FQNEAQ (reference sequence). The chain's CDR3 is CASSLGVYGGGNQPQHF. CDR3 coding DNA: TGTGCCAGCAGCTTAGGTGTGTACGGAGGGGGCAATCAGCCCCAGCATTTT. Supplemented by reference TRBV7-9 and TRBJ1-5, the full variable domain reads DTGVSQNPRHKITKRGQNVTFRCDPISEHNRLYWYRQTLGQGPEFLTYFQNEAQLEKSRLLSDRFSAERPKGSFSTLEIQRTEQGDSAMYLCASSLGVYGGGNQPQHFGDGTRLSIL.

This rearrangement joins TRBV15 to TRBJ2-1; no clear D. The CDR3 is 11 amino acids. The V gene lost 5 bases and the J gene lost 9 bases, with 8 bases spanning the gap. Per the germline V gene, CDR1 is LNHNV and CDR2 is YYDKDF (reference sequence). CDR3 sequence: CATSSRSEQFF. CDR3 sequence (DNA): TGTGCCACCAGCTCCCGGTCTGAGCAGTTCTTC.